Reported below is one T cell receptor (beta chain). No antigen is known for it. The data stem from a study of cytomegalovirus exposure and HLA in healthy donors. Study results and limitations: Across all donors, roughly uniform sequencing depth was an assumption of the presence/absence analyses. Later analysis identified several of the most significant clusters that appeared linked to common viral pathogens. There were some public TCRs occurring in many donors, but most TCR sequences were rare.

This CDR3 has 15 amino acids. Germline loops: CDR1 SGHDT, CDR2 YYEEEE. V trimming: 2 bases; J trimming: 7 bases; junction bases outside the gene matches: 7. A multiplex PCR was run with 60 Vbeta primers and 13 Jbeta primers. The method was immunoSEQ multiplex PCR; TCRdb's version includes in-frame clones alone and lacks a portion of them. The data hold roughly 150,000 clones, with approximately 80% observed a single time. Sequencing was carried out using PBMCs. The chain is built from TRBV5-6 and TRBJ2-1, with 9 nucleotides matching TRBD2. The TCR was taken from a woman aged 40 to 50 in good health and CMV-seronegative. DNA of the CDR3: TGTGCCAGCAGCTTAATGCGGGGGGGCGTGAATGAGCAGTTCTTC. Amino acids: CASSLMRGGVNEQFF.